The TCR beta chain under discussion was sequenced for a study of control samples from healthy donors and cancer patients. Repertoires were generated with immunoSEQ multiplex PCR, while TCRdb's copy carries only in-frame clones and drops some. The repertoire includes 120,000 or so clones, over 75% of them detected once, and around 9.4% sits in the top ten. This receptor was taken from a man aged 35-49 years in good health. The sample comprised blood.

CDR3 sequence: CSVDKTGPARGYTF. The CDR3 bases are TGCAGCGTAGATAAGACAGGGCCAGCTCGGGGCTACACCTTC. The rearrangement joins TRBV29-1 to TRBJ1-2; 7 bases line up with TRBD1. Germline loops: CDR1 SQVTM, CDR2 ANQGSEA. Unmatched junction bases numbered 15, after V lost 6 bases and J lost 8 bases. The CDR3 covers 14 residues.